A selection of T cell receptor beta chains follows, all from one sample in a study of control samples from healthy donors and cancer patients. Assay used: immunoSEQ multiplex PCR; TCRdb lists only in-frame clones, some missing. The sample holds around 95,000 clones, approximately 80% seen once. Input material: blood. The receptors here all came from a man aged 25 to 45 in good health. The CDR3 runs from the conserved cysteine through the conserved F or W. The order of the fields is V gene, D gene, clone size, CDR3 length, J gene, CDR3 protein, CDR3 DNA. The D gene is left open where the match is weak. Only part of the rows carry a size: once, few, many, or a class if the clone is expanded.

v_call: TRBV19
d_call: .
clone_size: .
cdr3_length: 15
j_call: TRBJ2-7
cdr3_aa: CASSTRQGGTYEQYF
cdr3_nt: TGTGCCAGTAGTACCCGACAGGGAGGTACCTACGAGCAGTACTTC

v_call: TRBV5-1
d_call: TRBD1
clone_size: .
cdr3_length: 14
j_call: TRBJ2-7
cdr3_aa: CASSYRDRAYEQYF
cdr3_nt: TGCGCCAGCAGCTACCGGGACAGGGCGTACGAGCAGTACTTC

v_call: TRBV11-2
d_call: TRBD1
clone_size: once
cdr3_length: 15
j_call: TRBJ1-3
cdr3_aa: CASSYTGGSGNTIYF
cdr3_nt: TGTGCCAGCAGCTATACAGGGGGATCGGGAAACACCATATATTTT

v_call: TRBV20-1
d_call: .
clone_size: .
cdr3_length: 11
j_call: TRBJ2-7
cdr3_aa: CSARSGEEMYF
cdr3_nt: TGCAGTGCTAGATCGGGGGAAGAAATGTACTTC

v_call: TRBV5-4
d_call: .
clone_size: .
cdr3_length: 15
j_call: TRBJ2-1
cdr3_aa: CASSLGVSSYNEQFF
cdr3_nt: TGTGCCAGCAGCTTGGGGGTTAGCTCCTACAATGAGCAGTTCTTC

v_call: TRBV7-9
d_call: TRBD1
clone_size: .
cdr3_length: 16
j_call: TRBJ2-7
cdr3_aa: CASSLPTGTVLSEQYF
cdr3_nt: TGTGCCAGCAGTCTCCCGACAGGGACGGTGCTAAGCGAGCAGTACTTC

v_call: TRBV3-1/TRBV3-2
d_call: .
clone_size: .
cdr3_length: 16
j_call: TRBJ1-1
cdr3_aa: CASSPGPRLGGTEAFF
cdr3_nt: TGTGCCAGCAGCCCGGGACCGCGGCTCGGGGGCACTGAAGCTTTCTTT

v_call: TRBV7-9
d_call: .
clone_size: .
cdr3_length: 14
j_call: TRBJ1-5
cdr3_aa: CASSFDSSNQPQHF
cdr3_nt: TGTGCCAGCAGCTTCGACAGTAGCAATCAGCCCCAGCATTTT

v_call: TRBV3-1/TRBV3-2
d_call: .
clone_size: .
cdr3_length: 15
j_call: TRBJ1-3
cdr3_aa: CASSLDIRSGNTIYF
cdr3_nt: TGTGCCAGCAGCCTTGACATACGCTCTGGAAACACCATATATTTT

v_call: TRBV6-4
d_call: .
clone_size: .
cdr3_length: 17
j_call: TRBJ1-6
cdr3_aa: CASSETPISSYNSPLHF
cdr3_nt: TGTGCCAGCAGTGAGACACCCATTAGCTCCTATAATTCACCCCTCCACTTT

v_call: TRBV11-3
d_call: TRBD1
clone_size: .
cdr3_length: 17
j_call: TRBJ2-5
cdr3_aa: CASSLGTGTGGVETQYF
cdr3_nt: TGTGCCAGCAGCTTAGGAACCGGGACAGGGGGCGTAGAGACCCAGTACTTC

v_call: TRBV3-1/TRBV3-2
d_call: .
clone_size: .
cdr3_length: 15
j_call: TRBJ2-2
cdr3_aa: CASSLTRERTGELFF
cdr3_nt: TGTGCCAGCAGCCTCACCCGGGAACGAACCGGGGAGCTGTTTTTT

v_call: TRBV19
d_call: .
clone_size: .
cdr3_length: 14
j_call: TRBJ2-7
cdr3_aa: CASSIRGREGEQYF
cdr3_nt: TGTGCCAGTAGTATTAGAGGAAGGGAAGGCGAGCAGTACTTC

v_call: TRBV9
d_call: TRBD1
clone_size: .
cdr3_length: 15
j_call: TRBJ1-1
cdr3_aa: CASSDPTGKDTEAFF
cdr3_nt: TGTGCCAGCAGCGACCCGACAGGGAAAGACACTGAAGCTTTCTTT

v_call: TRBV7-9
d_call: .
clone_size: .
cdr3_length: 14
j_call: TRBJ1-1
cdr3_aa: CASSGGFSPAEAFF
cdr3_nt: TGTGCCAGCAGCGGAGGGTTCTCCCCGGCTGAAGCTTTCTTT

v_call: TRBV3-1/TRBV3-2
d_call: .
clone_size: .
cdr3_length: 16
j_call: TRBJ1-1
cdr3_aa: CASSQDMTLMNTEAFF
cdr3_nt: TGTGCCAGCAGCCAAGATATGACGCTCATGAACACTGAAGCTTTCTTT

v_call: TRBV20-1
d_call: .
clone_size: .
cdr3_length: 13
j_call: TRBJ1-5
cdr3_aa: CSASTDYNQPQHF
cdr3_nt: TGCAGTGCTAGTACAGACTACAATCAGCCCCAGCATTTT

v_call: TRBV30
d_call: .
clone_size: .
cdr3_length: 14
j_call: TRBJ1-2
cdr3_aa: CAWRRGGWYYGYTF
cdr3_nt: TGTGCCTGGAGGCGCGGCGGGTGGTACTATGGCTACACCTTC

v_call: TRBV27
d_call: .
clone_size: .
cdr3_length: 19
j_call: TRBJ1-5
cdr3_aa: CASSLFSPGHQGISQPQHF
cdr3_nt: TGTGCCAGCAGTTTATTTTCCCCTGGACATCAGGGTATCAGTCAGCCCCAGCATTTT

v_call: TRBV12-3/TRBV12-4
d_call: .
clone_size: .
cdr3_length: 12
j_call: TRBJ1-1
cdr3_aa: CASSFRGVEAFF
cdr3_nt: TGTGCCAGCAGTTTTCGGGGCGTTGAGGCTTTCTTT

v_call: TRBV6-5
d_call: TRBD1
clone_size: .
cdr3_length: 15
j_call: TRBJ2-5
cdr3_aa: CASRPTGGDWETQYF
cdr3_nt: TGTGCCAGCAGGCCCACAGGGGGCGATTGGGAGACCCAGTACTTC

v_call: TRBV5-1
d_call: TRBD1
clone_size: .
cdr3_length: 16
j_call: TRBJ1-4
cdr3_aa: CASSLGDRGAAEKLFF
cdr3_nt: TGCGCCAGCAGCTTGGGGGACAGGGGGGCAGCTGAAAAACTGTTTTTT

v_call: TRBV9
d_call: TRBD2
clone_size: .
cdr3_length: 16
j_call: TRBJ2-1
cdr3_aa: CASSVEVAGGRNEQFF
cdr3_nt: TGTGCCAGCAGCGTAGAAGTAGCGGGGGGGAGGAATGAGCAGTTCTTC

v_call: TRBV7-9
d_call: TRBD1
clone_size: .
cdr3_length: 15
j_call: TRBJ1-4
cdr3_aa: CASSLTGGDGEKLFF
cdr3_nt: TGTGCCAGCAGCTTGACAGGGGGAGACGGCGAAAAACTGTTTTTT

v_call: TRBV2
d_call: TRBD1
clone_size: few
cdr3_length: 18
j_call: TRBJ1-5
cdr3_aa: CASSELLWDRAGNQPQHF
cdr3_nt: TGTGCCAGCAGCGAGCTCCTTTGGGACAGGGCGGGCAATCAGCCCCAGCATTTT

v_call: TRBV19
d_call: .
clone_size: few
cdr3_length: 15
j_call: TRBJ1-5
cdr3_aa: CASSNNQGSNQPQHF
cdr3_nt: TGTGCCAGTAGTAATAATCAGGGTAGCAATCAGCCCCAGCATTTT

v_call: TRBV5-1
d_call: TRBD1
clone_size: .
cdr3_length: 16
j_call: TRBJ1-4
cdr3_aa: CASSLEPRGQGEKLFF
cdr3_nt: TGCGCCAGCAGCTTGGAACCCAGGGGGCAGGGTGAAAAACTGTTTTTT

v_call: TRBV28
d_call: .
clone_size: .
cdr3_length: 16
j_call: TRBJ2-1
cdr3_aa: CASSLVPISSYNEQFF
cdr3_nt: TGTGCCAGCAGTTTGGTACCGATAAGCTCCTACAATGAGCAGTTCTTC

v_call: TRBV7-8
d_call: TRBD1
clone_size: .
cdr3_length: 16
j_call: TRBJ2-3
cdr3_aa: CASRKNPGQGADTQYF
cdr3_nt: TGTGCCAGCAGAAAAAATCCGGGACAGGGGGCAGATACGCAGTATTTT

v_call: TRBV6-5
d_call: .
clone_size: .
cdr3_length: 14
j_call: TRBJ1-6
cdr3_aa: CASSFSGEWSPLHF
cdr3_nt: TGTGCCAGCAGTTTCTCAGGGGAATGGTCACCCCTCCACTTT

v_call: TRBV3-1/TRBV3-2
d_call: .
clone_size: .
cdr3_length: 15
j_call: TRBJ2-7
cdr3_aa: CASSPGVGDFYEQYF
cdr3_nt: TGTGCCAGCAGCCCAGGGGTAGGGGACTTCTACGAGCAGTACTTC

v_call: TRBV28
d_call: TRBD1
clone_size: .
cdr3_length: 13
j_call: TRBJ1-2
cdr3_aa: CASSRQGIYGYTF
cdr3_nt: TGTGCCAGCAGTCGACAGGGGATCTATGGCTACACCTTC

v_call: TRBV6-6
d_call: .
clone_size: .
cdr3_length: 11
j_call: TRBJ2-7
cdr3_aa: CASSHDREQYF
cdr3_nt: TGTGCCAGCAGTCACGACAGGGAGCAGTACTTC

v_call: TRBV28
d_call: .
clone_size: .
cdr3_length: 16
j_call: TRBJ1-1
cdr3_aa: CASSRADYQGTTEAFF
cdr3_nt: TGTGCCAGCAGTCGCGCGGACTATCAGGGTACCACTGAAGCTTTCTTT

v_call: TRBV10-1
d_call: .
clone_size: .
cdr3_length: 14
j_call: TRBJ1-1
cdr3_aa: CASSSYLGNTEAFF
cdr3_nt: TGCGCCAGCAGTTCATACTTAGGGAACACTGAAGCTTTCTTT

v_call: TRBV10-2
d_call: .
clone_size: few
cdr3_length: 13
j_call: TRBJ2-7
cdr3_aa: CASSDKGPYEQYF
cdr3_nt: TGCGCCAGCAGTGACAAAGGGCCCTACGAGCAGTACTTC

v_call: TRBV12-3/TRBV12-4
d_call: .
clone_size: .
cdr3_length: 13
j_call: TRBJ1-6
cdr3_aa: CASRGQVNSPLHF
cdr3_nt: TGTGCCAGCCGGGGGCAGGTTAATTCACCCCTCCACTTT

v_call: TRBV30
d_call: .
clone_size: .
cdr3_length: 12
j_call: TRBJ1-6
cdr3_aa: CAWNRQISPLHF
cdr3_nt: TGTGCCTGGAACAGACAGATTTCACCCCTCCACTTT

v_call: TRBV7-8
d_call: .
clone_size: .
cdr3_length: 17
j_call: TRBJ2-5
cdr3_aa: CASSLGQSSRLQETQYF
cdr3_nt: TGTGCCAGCAGCTTAGGGCAGTCAAGTAGGCTCCAAGAGACCCAGTACTTC

v_call: TRBV4-1
d_call: TRBD2
clone_size: .
cdr3_length: 18
j_call: TRBJ2-5
cdr3_aa: CASSPELTSGGAVETQYF
cdr3_nt: TGCGCCAGCAGCCCTGAATTGACTAGCGGGGGTGCAGTGGAGACCCAGTACTTC

v_call: TRBV3-1/TRBV3-2
d_call: .
clone_size: .
cdr3_length: 13
j_call: TRBJ2-7
cdr3_aa: CASSLRGSYEQYF
cdr3_nt: TGTGCCAGCAGCCTCCGCGGGTCCTACGAGCAGTACTTC

v_call: TRBV7-3
d_call: .
clone_size: .
cdr3_length: 10
j_call: TRBJ1-6
cdr3_aa: CARSGSPLHF
cdr3_nt: TGTGCCAGAAGCGGGTCACCCCTCCACTTT

v_call: TRBV7-2
d_call: .
clone_size: .
cdr3_length: 13
j_call: TRBJ1-1
cdr3_aa: CASSLNGGTEAFF
cdr3_nt: TGTGCCAGCAGCTTAAATGGTGGGACTGAAGCTTTCTTT

v_call: TRBV28
d_call: .
clone_size: .
cdr3_length: 10
j_call: TRBJ1-2
cdr3_aa: CASGYYGYTF
cdr3_nt: TGTGCCAGCGGTTACTATGGCTACACCTTC

v_call: TRBV6-5
d_call: .
clone_size: .
cdr3_length: 13
j_call: TRBJ1-2
cdr3_aa: CASSKRNNYGYTF
cdr3_nt: TGTGCCAGCAGCAAACGGAATAACTATGGCTACACCTTC